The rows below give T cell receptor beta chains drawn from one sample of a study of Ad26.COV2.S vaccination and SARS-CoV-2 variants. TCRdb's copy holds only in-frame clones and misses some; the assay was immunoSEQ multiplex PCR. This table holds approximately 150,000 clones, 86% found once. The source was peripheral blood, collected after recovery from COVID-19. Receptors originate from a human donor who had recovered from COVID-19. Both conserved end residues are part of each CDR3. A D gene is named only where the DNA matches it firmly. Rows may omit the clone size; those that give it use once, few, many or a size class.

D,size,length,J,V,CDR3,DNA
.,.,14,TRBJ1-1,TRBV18,CASLGGRMNTEAFF,TGTGCCAGCTTAGGCGGCAGAATGAACACTGAAGCTTTCTTT
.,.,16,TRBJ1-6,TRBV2,CASQGLGGSYNSPLHF,TGTGCCAGCCAGGGCTTAGGGGGGTCCTATAATTCACCCCTCCACTTT
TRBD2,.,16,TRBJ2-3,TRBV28,CASSSPAAGVTDTQYF,TGTGCCAGCAGTTCGCCCGCCGCGGGGGTCACGGATACGCAGTATTTT
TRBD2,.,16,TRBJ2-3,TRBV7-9,CASSSRGGLSTDTQYF,TGTGCCAGCAGCTCACGGGGGGGCCTTAGCACAGATACGCAGTATTTT
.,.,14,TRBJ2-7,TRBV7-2,CASSLDVGRYEQYF,TGTGCCAGCAGCTTAGACGTCGGACGCTACGAGCAGTACTTC
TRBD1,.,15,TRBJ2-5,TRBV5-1,CASSHSRGQGETQYF,TGCGCCAGCAGCCATTCCCGGGGACAGGGGGAGACCCAGTACTTC
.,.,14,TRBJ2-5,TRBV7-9,CASSRTLPQETQYF,TGTGCCAGCAGCCGGACACTCCCTCAAGAGACCCAGTACTTC
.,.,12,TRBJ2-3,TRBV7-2,CASSLDGSTQYF,TGTGCCAGCAGCTTAGATGGGAGCACGCAGTATTTT
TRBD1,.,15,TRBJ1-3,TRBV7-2,CASTPGRGPENTIYF,TGTGCCAGCACCCCCGGGAGGGGGCCCGAAAACACCATATATTTT
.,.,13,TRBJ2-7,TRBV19,CASSINGEGEQYF,TGTGCCAGTAGTATTAACGGGGAAGGCGAGCAGTACTTC
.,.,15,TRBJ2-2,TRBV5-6,CASRLLGVGTGELFF,TGTGCCAGCAGGCTACTAGGGGTCGGCACCGGGGAGCTGTTTTTT
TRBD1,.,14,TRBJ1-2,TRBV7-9,CASRGQTTNYGYTF,TGTGCCAGCAGGGGACAGACCACAAACTATGGCTACACCTTC
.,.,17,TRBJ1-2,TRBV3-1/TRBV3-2,CASSHEEPPVWDYGYTF,TGTGCCAGCAGCCACGAGGAGCCTCCGGTTTGGGACTATGGCTACACCTTC
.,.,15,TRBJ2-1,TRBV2,CASSERRAPYNEQFF,TGTGCCAGCAGTGAACGCAGGGCTCCCTACAATGAGCAGTTCTTC
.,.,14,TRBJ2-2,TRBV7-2,CASSLGPFTGELFF,TGTGCCAGCAGCTTAGGACCGTTCACCGGGGAGCTGTTTTTT
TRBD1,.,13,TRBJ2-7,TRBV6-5,CASSRTGGDEQYF,TGTGCCAGCAGTAGGACAGGGGGGGACGAGCAGTACTTC
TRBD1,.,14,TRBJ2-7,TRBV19,CASSRDRGSHEQYF,TGTGCCAGTAGCCGGGACAGGGGATCCCACGAGCAGTACTTC
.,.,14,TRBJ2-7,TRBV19,CASSPQVGPYEQYF,TGTGCCAGTAGTCCACAGGTGGGTCCCTACGAGCAGTACTTC
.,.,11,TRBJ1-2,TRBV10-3,CAISDDYGYTF,TGTGCCATCAGTGACGACTATGGCTACACCTTC
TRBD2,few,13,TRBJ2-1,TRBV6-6,CASSPSGVGEQFF,TGTGCCAGCAGCCCAAGCGGGGTCGGGGAGCAGTTCTTC
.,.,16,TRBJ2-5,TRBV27,CASSPFGLAWKETQYF,TGTGCCAGCAGTCCCTTCGGGCTAGCATGGAAAGAGACCCAGTACTTC
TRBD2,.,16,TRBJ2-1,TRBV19,CASSMSSGGFYNEQFF,TGTGCCAGTAGTATGTCTAGCGGGGGATTTTACAATGAGCAGTTCTTC
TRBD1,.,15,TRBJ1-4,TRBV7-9,CASSLGGQVKEKLFF,TGTGCCAGCAGCTTAGGGGGACAGGTGAAAGAAAAACTGTTTTTT
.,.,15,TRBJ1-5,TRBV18,CASSADGVRNQPQHF,TGTGCCAGCTCAGCTGACGGGGTGCGCAATCAGCCCCAGCATTTT
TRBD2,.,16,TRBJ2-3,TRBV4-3,CASSLGVGGDTDTQYF,TGCGCCAGCAGCCTCGGGGTGGGGGGGGACACAGATACGCAGTATTTT
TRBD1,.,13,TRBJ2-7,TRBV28,CASSLDRLGEQYF,TGTGCCAGCAGTTTGGACAGGCTGGGGGAGCAGTACTTC
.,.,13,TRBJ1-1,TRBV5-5,CASSLGPPTEAFF,TGTGCCAGCAGCTTGGGCCCACCCACTGAAGCTTTCTTT
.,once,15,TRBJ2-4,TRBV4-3,CASSQALTGRNIQYF,TGCGCCAGCAGCCAGGCGTTGACAGGGAGGAACATTCAGTACTTC